This T cell receptor (beta chain) emerged from a study of shared clonotypes between healthy human individuals. Clones were sequenced by immunoSEQ multiplex PCR, and TCRdb holds only the in-frame ones, with some missing. The sample lists more than 900,000 clones, about 80% occurring once. Sequencing was performed on memory CD4+ T cells from PBMCs. Subset given: CD45RA-negative fraction. The sequence was obtained from a man younger than 35 in good health. Some clones in this sample may be carry-over from other donors' samples.

In DNA form, the CDR3 reads TGCGCCAGCAGCTTGGTAGGGACCCAGTACTTC. This encodes CASSLVGTQYF. V is TRBV5-1 and J is TRBJ2-5; D is unclear. Trimming took off 0 bases at V and 7 bases at J, with 4 bases between the two ends. This CDR3 comprises 11 residues. The V gene's germline CDR1 is SGHRS and CDR2 YFSETQ.